Sequencing of this T cell receptor (beta chain) was carried out in a study of blood T cell repertoires in COVID-19. Sequencing used immunoSEQ multiplex PCR; TCRdb keeps in-frame clones, though not all of them. The sample includes approximately 230,000 clones, about nine tenths of them seen just once. From germline, CDR1 is LGHNA and CDR2 YNFKEQ. CDR3 size: 17 residues. The trim removed 4 bases at V and 4 bases at J, leaving 13 bases unmatched. This TCR was recovered from a woman under 30 who had recovered from COVID-19. Material for sequencing was PBMCs or T cells enriched from blood (not recorded which). The chain has TRBV4-2 and TRBJ1-2, with 9 positions matching TRBD1. Here the CDR3 reads CASSPSRDRESLYGYTF. In DNA form, the CDR3 reads TGTGCCAGCAGCCCGTCCCGGGACAGGGAGTCCCTCTATGGCTACACCTTC.